Below, 11 T cell receptor beta chains from the same sample are listed, as sequenced in a study of T cell repertoires in cytomegalovirus infection. The antigens for these receptors are not known. MiXCR, run by TCRdb on the reads, gives a single entry per CDR3 protein. The sample contains 230,000 or so distinct CDR3 sequences, roughly two fifths of which appear only once. The sequenced sample was CD8+ T cells from cultured PBMCs, obtained from culture after CMV antigen stimulation. These receptors were taken from a human donor in good health (CMV status not recorded). Some clones in this sample may be carry-over from other donors' samples.

The chain joins TRBV7-6 to TRBJ1-2, with D perhaps TRBD1 (6 bases). V was clipped by 3 bases and J by 5 bases, with 13 bases between them. Looked up from germline, CDR1 is SGHVS and CDR2 is FNYEAQ. CDR3 size: 14 residues. CDR3 nucleotides: TGTGCCAGCAGCTTCTTAGGACAGTTTTATGGCTACACCTTC. As protein: CASSFLGQFYGYTF.

The chain recombines TRBV7-9 with TRBJ1-2, with 8 nucleotides matching TRBD1. This CDR3 is built from 13 residues. Germline trimming cut 1 base from V and 8 bases from J; bases unmatched to any gene: 3. Per the germline V gene, CDR1 is SEHNR and CDR2 is FQNEAQ (reference sequence). In DNA form, the CDR3 reads TGTGCCAGCAGCTTAGTGGACAGGGACGGCTACACCTTC. As protein: CASSLVDRDGYTF.

This clonotype was detected many times. This chain uses TRBV28 with TRBJ1-2, with D perhaps TRBD1 (6 bases). The CDR3 totals 16 residues. Germline CDR1 and CDR2: MDHEN and SYDVKM. Trimming stripped 4 bases from V and 3 bases from J, with 18 bases between. This CDR3 reads CASSSPAGGAHYGYTF. The CDR3 bases are TGTGCCAGCAGTTCCCCGGCTGGGGGGGCGCACTATGGCTACACCTTC.

This clonotype occurred a few times. This sequence joins TRBV7-3 and TRBJ2-1; 12 bases fit TRBD2. The CDR3 totals 15 residues. Trimming cost V 6 bases and J 6 bases; bases outside gene matches: 6. The germline V gene has CDR1 SGHTA and CDR2 FQGTGA. CDR3 nucleotide sequence: TGTGCCAGCAGTCTAGCGGGAGGGAATCTCAATGAGCAGTTCTTC. This translates into CASSLAGGNLNEQFF.

The V and J genes are TRBV7-8 and TRBJ1-1; D might be TRBD1 (6 bases). The CDR3 has 16 amino acids. Looked up from germline, CDR1 is SGHVS and CDR2 is FQNEAQ. Between the trimmed V and J ends, which lost 5 bases and 1 base, there was a span of 17 bases. CDR3: CASSRTQGLGNTEAFF. CDR3 bases: TGTGCCAGCAGCCGCACACAGGGTCTGGGGAACACTGAAGCTTTCTTT.

There are many counts of this clonotype. V and J are TRBV4-2 and TRBJ2-7, with 9 bases aligning to TRBD2. The CDR3 runs 14 residues. The V segment lost 0 bases and the J segment 6 bases; nucleotides outside the gene matches: 3. Germline-derived CDR1 and CDR2 are LGHNA and YNFKEQ. CDR3: CASSQDLSGSEQYF. The DNA for the CDR3 is TGTGCCAGCAGCCAAGACCTTAGCGGGAGCGAGCAGTACTTC.

The chain is built from TRBV7-9 and TRBJ2-7; 10 positions match TRBD1. The CDR3 runs to 15 residues. Per the germline V gene, CDR1 is SEHNR and CDR2 is FQNEAQ (reference sequence). V lost 5 bases to trimming and J lost 1 base; unmatched junction nucleotides: 5. The CDR3 DNA reads as TGTGCCAGCAGCCCCCTGGACAGGGGGTCCTACGAGCAGTACTTC. This codes for CASSPLDRGSYEQYF.

This chain uses TRBV27 with TRBJ1-2; tentative D call: TRBD1 (6 bases). Trimming stripped 4 bases from V and 2 bases from J, with 17 bases between. This CDR3 has 16 residues. Germline V gene lookup returns CDR1 MNHEY and CDR2 SMNVEV (reference sequence). CDR3 in DNA: TGTGCCAGCAGTTCCGGGGGGCAGGGGACCAACTATGGCTACACCTTC. It translates to CASSSGGQGTNYGYTF.

V and J are TRBV27 and TRBJ2-5; TRBD2 matches at 13 bases. The CDR3 loop spans 17 amino acids. Germline trimming cut 3 bases from V and 4 bases from J; bases unmatched to any gene: 8. Germline lookup yields CDR1 MNHEY and CDR2 SMNVEV (reference sequence). CDR3 in amino acids: CASSFLRTSGSAETQYF. Written as DNA, the CDR3 is TGTGCCAGCAGTTTTTTGCGGACTAGCGGGAGTGCAGAGACCCAGTACTTC.

This clonotype was counted many times. The chain couples TRBV7-2 to TRBJ2-1, with 12 bases aligning to TRBD2. CDR1 is SGHTA and CDR2 is FQGNSA in the germline V gene. V gave up 4 bases and J gave up 7 bases; unmatched junction bases: 8. The CDR3 spans 16 residues. The CDR3: CASSSTGLAGLNEQFF. DNA of the CDR3: TGTGCCAGCAGCTCCACCGGACTAGCGGGATTAAATGAGCAGTTCTTC.

A single count supports this clonotype. V is TRBV27 and J is TRBJ2-3, with a possible D match to TRBD2 (5 bases). The CDR3 spans 15 residues. The V end lost 6 bases, the J end lost 4 bases, and 17 bases lay between the germline ends. In germline, CDR1 is MNHEY, CDR2 SMNVEV (reference sequence). For the CDR3, the DNA is TGTGCCAGCAGCCCCCCGACGGGGTTCGCAGATACGCAGTATTTT. It encodes CASSPPTGFADTQYF.